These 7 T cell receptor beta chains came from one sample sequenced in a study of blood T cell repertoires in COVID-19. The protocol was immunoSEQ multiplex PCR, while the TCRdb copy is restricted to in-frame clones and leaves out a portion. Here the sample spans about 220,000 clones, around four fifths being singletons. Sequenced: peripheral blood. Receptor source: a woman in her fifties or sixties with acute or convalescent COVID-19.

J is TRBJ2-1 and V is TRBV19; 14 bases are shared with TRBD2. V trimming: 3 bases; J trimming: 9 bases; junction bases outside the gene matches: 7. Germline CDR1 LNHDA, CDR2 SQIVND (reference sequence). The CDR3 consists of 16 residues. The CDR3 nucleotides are TGTGCCAGTAGTATCGGACTAGCGGGAGGTAGTAGTGAGCAGTTCTTC. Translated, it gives CASSIGLAGGSSEQFF. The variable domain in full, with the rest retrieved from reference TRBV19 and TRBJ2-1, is DGGITQSPKYLFRKEGQNVTLSCEQNLNHDAMYWYRQDPGQGLRLIYYSQIVNDFQKGDIAEGYSVSREKKESFPLTVTSAQKNPTAFYLCASSIGLAGGSSEQFFGPGTRLTVL.

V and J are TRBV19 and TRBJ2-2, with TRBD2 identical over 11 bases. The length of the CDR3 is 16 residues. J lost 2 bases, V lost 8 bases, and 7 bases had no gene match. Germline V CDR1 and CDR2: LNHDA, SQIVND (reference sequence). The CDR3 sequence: CASWSSGRVNTGELFF. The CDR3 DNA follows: TGTGCCAGTTGGAGTAGCGGGAGGGTAAACACCGGGGAGCTGTTTTTT.

CDR3 loop: CASSPYRDNGMRFF. CDR3 coding DNA: TGTGCCAGCAGTCCTTATCGGGATAACGGGATGAGGTTCTTC. The rearrangement joins TRBV6-5 to TRBJ2-1, with D possibly TRBD2 on 5 matching bases. This CDR3 is built from 14 residues. The V and J ends lost 5 bases and 15 bases respectively, with 23 bases between them. Germline-derived CDR1 and CDR2 are MNHEY and SVGAGI.

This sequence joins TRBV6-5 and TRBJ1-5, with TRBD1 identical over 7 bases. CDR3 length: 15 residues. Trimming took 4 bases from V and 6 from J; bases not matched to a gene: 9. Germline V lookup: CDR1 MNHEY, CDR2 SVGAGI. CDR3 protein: CASSSIQGTGQPQHF. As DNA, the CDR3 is TGTGCCAGCAGTTCCATACAGGGGACGGGTCAGCCCCAGCATTTT.

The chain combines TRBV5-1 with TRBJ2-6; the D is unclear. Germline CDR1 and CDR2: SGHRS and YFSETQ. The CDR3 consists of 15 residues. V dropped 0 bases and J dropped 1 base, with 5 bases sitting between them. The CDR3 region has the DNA TGCGCCAGCAGCTTGGTCGGGTCTGGGGCCAACGTCCTGACTTTC. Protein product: CASSLVGSGANVLTF.

CDR3 nucleotide sequence: TGTGCCACCTTGCCGGAGATCAATGAGCAGTTCTTC. Translated: CATLPEINEQFF. This chain links TRBV19 with TRBJ2-1; D gene ambiguous. The germline V gene encodes CDR1 LNHDA and CDR2 SQIVND (reference sequence). The CDR3 covers 12 residues. The V and J ends lost 10 bases and 6 bases respectively, with 13 bases between them.

This CDR3 is CASSLEGRVRETQYF. For the CDR3, the DNA is TGTGCCAGCAGCTTAGAAGGCAGGGTGAGGGAGACCCAGTACTTC. V and J are TRBV7-6 and TRBJ2-5, with TRBD1 as a possible D gene (5 bases). The CDR3 spans 15 residues. V lost 1 base to trimming and J lost 5 bases, with 14 bases between them. CDR1 SGHVS and CDR2 FNYEAQ come from the germline V gene.